This T cell receptor beta chain was sequenced in a study of OX40 agonist ivuxolimab in advanced cancers. Study in general: Given to patients was ivuxolimab, an agonistic anti-OX40 (CD134) antibody. Every 2 weeks, ivuxolimab was infused into the patients intravenously at between 0.01 and 10 mg/kg.

Germline V lookup: CDR1 MGHDK, CDR2 SYGVNS. V was pared by 8 bases and J by 5 bases, with 8 bases between. CDR3 length: 11 residues. Assay used: immunoSEQ multiplex PCR; TCRdb lists only in-frame clones, some missing. Of approximately 92,000 clones detected, roughly 94% appear once; the ten largest clones hold around 0.17%. The genes are TRBV25-1 and TRBJ2-3; TRBD2 is a possible D gene (5 bases). This material consisted of CD4+ or CD8+ T cells sorted from blood, taken in a trial of the OX40 agonist ivuxolimab. This receptor was taken from an adult with an advanced solid tumor such as melanoma, head and neck, liver or kidney cancer. CDR3 in DNA: TGTGCCAGCTCGAGGGAAGATACGCAGTATTTT. It translates to CASSREDTQYF.